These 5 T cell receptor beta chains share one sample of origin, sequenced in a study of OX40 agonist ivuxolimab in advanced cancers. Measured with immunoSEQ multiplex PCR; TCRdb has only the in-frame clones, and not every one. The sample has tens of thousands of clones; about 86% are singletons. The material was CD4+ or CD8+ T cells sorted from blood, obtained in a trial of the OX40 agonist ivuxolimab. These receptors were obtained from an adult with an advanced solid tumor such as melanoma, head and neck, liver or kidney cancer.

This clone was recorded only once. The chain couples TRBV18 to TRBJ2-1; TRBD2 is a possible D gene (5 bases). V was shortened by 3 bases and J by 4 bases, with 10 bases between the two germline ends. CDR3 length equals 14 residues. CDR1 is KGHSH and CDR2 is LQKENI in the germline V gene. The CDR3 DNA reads TGTGCCAGCTCACCGTGGACGGGGTACAATGAGCAGTTCTTC. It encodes CASSPWTGYNEQFF.

CDR3 sequence (DNA): TGTGCCAGCAGCTTAGGGGGACATCCCTTCGCCAACACCGGGGAGCTGTTTTTT. It codes for CASSLGGHPFANTGELFF. The chain carries TRBV7-9 and TRBJ2-2, with D perhaps TRBD1 (6 bases). The germline gives CDR1 SEHNR, CDR2 FQNEAQ (reference sequence). Trimming left V 1 base short and J 2 bases short, with 17 bases between. The CDR3 totals 18 residues. The full variable domain, its missing parts supplied by reference TRBV7-9 and TRBJ2-2, is DTGVSQNPRHKITKRGQNVTFRCDPISEHNRLYWYRQTLGQGPEFLTYFQNEAQLEKSRLLSDRFSAERPKGSFSTLEIQRTEQGDSAMYLCASSLGGHPFANTGELFFGEGSRLTVL.

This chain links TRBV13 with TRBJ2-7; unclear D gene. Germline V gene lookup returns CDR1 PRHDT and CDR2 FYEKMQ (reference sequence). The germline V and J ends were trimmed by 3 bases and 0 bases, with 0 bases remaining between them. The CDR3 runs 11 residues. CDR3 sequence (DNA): TGTGCCAGCAGCTTCTCCTACGAGCAGTACTTC. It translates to CASSFSYEQYF.

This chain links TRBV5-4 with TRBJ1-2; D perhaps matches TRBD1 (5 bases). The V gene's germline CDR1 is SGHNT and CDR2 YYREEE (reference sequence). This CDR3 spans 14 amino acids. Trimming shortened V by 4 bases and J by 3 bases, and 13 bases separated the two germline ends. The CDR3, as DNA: TGTGCCAGCAGCCCAGGCGGGGGGGACTATGGCTACACCTTC. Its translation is CASSPGGGDYGYTF.

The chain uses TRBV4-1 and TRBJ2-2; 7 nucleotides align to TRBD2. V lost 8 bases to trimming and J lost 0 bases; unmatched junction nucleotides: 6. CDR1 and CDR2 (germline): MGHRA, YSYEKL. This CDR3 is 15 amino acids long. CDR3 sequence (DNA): TGCGCCAGCCAAACCGGGACTACGAACACCGGGGAGCTGTTTTTT. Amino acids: CASQTGTTNTGELFF.